This TCR beta chain was captured in a study of response to subunit inactivated influenza vaccine. TCRdb passed the RT-PCR reads through MiXCR, listing each CDR3 protein once. The sample has roughly 160,000 distinct CDR3 sequences, approximately 11% seen once; the top ten hold roughly 12%. Overall study findings and caveats: It was suggested by the authors that few new T cells are recruited by each seasonal influenza vaccination.

This clonotype was seen more than once but under ten times. Its specificity is not known. V was trimmed by 0 bases and J by 4 bases, leaving 6 bases between them. Germline V lookup: CDR1 LGHNA, CDR2 YSLEER. This CDR3 is built from 13 residues. This chain joins TRBV4-3 and TRBJ1-2; the D is unclear. Sequences were derived from non-naive T cells sorted from PBMCs, sampled about 40 days after vaccination. The receptor comes from a man in his fifties or sixties who received an inactivated influenza vaccine. CDR3 sequence reads: CASSQETLYGYTF. For the CDR3, the DNA is TGCGCCAGCAGCCAAGAAACCCTCTATGGCTACACCTTC.